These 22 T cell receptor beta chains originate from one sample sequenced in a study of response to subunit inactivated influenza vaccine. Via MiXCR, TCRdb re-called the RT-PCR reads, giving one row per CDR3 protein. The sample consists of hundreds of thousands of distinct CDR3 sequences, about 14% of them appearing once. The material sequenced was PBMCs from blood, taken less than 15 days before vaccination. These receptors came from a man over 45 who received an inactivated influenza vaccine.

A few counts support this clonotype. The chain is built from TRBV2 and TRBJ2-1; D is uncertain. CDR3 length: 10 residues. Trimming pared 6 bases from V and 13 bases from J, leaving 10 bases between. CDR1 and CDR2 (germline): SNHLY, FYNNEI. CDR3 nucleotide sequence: TGTGCCAGCAGCCCCTTTACTCAGTTCTTC. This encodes CASSPFTQFF.

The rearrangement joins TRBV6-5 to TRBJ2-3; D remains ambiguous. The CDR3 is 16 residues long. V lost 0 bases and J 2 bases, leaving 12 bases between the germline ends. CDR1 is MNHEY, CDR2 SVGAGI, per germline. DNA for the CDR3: TGTGCCAGCAGTTACTCTAAGGAGACTGACACAGATACGCAGTATTTT. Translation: CASSYSKETDTDTQYF.

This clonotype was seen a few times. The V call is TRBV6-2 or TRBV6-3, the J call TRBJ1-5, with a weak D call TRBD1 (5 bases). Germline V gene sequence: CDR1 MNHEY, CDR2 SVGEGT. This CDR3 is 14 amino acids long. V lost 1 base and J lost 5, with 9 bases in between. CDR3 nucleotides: TGTGCCAGCAGTTACTGGGGCGTTCATCAGCCCCAGCATTTT. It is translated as CASSYWGVHQPQHF.

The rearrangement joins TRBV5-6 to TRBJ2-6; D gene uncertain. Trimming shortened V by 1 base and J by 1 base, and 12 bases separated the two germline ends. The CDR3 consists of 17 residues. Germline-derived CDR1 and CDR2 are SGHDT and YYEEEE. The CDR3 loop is CASSLYGTVSGANVLTF. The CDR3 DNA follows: TGTGCCAGCAGCTTGTATGGTACGGTATCTGGGGCCAACGTCCTGACTTTC.

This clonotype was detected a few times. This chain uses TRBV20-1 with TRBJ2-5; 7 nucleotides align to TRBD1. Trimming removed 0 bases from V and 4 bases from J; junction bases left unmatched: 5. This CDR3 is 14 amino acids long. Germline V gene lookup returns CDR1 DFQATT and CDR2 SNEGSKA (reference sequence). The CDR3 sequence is CSARDRGGAETQYF. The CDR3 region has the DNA TGCAGTGCTAGAGATAGAGGGGGCGCAGAGACCCAGTACTTC.

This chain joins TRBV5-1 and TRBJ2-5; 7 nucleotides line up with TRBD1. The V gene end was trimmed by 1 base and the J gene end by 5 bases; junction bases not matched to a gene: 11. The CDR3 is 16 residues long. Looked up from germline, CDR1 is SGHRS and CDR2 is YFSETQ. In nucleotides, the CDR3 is TGCGCCAGCAGCTTGAGGGACACAGGGGTCGGCGAGACCCAGTACTTC. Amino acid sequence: CASSLRDTGVGETQYF. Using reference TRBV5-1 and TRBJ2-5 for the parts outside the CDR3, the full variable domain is KAGVTQTPRYLIKTRGQQVTLSCSPISGHRSVSWYQQTPGQGLQFLFEYFSETQRNKGNFPGRFSGRQFSNSRSEMNVSTLELGDSALYLCASSLRDTGVGETQYFGPGTRLLVL.

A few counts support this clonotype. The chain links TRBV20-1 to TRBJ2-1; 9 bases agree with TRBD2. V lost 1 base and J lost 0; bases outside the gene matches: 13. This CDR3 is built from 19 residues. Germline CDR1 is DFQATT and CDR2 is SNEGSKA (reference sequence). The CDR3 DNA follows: TGCAGTGCTAGAGGGTTTGGCGGGAGGGCCCGGAGCTCCTACAATGAGCAGTTCTTC. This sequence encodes CSARGFGGRARSSYNEQFF.

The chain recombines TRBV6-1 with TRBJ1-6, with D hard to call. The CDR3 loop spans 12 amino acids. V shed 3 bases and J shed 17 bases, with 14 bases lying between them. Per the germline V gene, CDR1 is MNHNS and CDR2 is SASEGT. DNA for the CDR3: TGTGCCAGCAGTGACAGGACCGTAAAATTCCACTTT. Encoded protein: CASSDRTVKFHF.

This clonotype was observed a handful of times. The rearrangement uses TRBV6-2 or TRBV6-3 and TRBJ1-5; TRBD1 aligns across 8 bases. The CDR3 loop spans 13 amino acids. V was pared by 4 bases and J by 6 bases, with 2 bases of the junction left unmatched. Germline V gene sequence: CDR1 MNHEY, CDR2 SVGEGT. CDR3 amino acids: CASSSQGAQPQHF. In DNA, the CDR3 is TGTGCCAGCAGTTCCCAGGGGGCTCAGCCCCAGCATTTT.

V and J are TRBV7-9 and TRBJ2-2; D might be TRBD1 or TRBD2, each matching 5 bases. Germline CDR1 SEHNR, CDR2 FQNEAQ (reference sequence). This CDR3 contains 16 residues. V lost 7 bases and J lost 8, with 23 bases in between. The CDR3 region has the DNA TGTGCCAGCATCCACCGGGACGCCTCCTGGGTAGGGGAGCTGTTTTTT. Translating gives CASIHRDASWVGELFF. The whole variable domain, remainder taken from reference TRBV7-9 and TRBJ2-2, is DTGVSQNPRHKITKRGQNVTFRCDPISEHNRLYWYRQTLGQGPEFLTYFQNEAQLEKSRLLSDRFSAERPKGSFSTLEIQRTEQGDSAMYLCASIHRDASWVGELFFGEGSRLTVL.

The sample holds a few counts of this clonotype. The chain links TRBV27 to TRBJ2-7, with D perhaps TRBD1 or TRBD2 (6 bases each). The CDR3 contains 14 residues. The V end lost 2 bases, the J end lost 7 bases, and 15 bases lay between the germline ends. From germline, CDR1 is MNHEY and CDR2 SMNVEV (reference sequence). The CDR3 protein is CASSLRWSGAEQYF. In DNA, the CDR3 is TGTGCCAGCAGTTTAAGGTGGTCGGGGGCGGAGCAGTACTTC.

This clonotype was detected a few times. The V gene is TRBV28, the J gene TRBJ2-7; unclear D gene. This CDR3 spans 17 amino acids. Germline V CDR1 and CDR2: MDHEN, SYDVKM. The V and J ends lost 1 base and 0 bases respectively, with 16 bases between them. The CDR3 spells CASSLYSAGPSSYEQYF. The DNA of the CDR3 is TGTGCCAGCAGTTTATATTCCGCAGGCCCAAGCTCCTACGAGCAGTACTTC.

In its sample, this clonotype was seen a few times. CDR3 residues: CASSLAPDQPAYEQYF. CDR3 bases: TGTGCCAGCAGTTTAGCCCCAGACCAGCCGGCCTACGAGCAGTACTTC. The genes are TRBV12-3 or TRBV12-4 and TRBJ2-7; no firm D call. V lost 0 bases and J lost 2, with 14 bases in between. The CDR3 is made up of 16 amino acids.

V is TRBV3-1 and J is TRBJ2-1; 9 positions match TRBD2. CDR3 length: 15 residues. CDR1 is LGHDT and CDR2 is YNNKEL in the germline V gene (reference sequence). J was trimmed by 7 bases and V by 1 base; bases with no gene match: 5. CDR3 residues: CASSQGSGSYNEQFF. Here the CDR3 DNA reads TGTGCCAGCAGCCAAGGTAGCGGGAGTTATAATGAGCAGTTCTTC.

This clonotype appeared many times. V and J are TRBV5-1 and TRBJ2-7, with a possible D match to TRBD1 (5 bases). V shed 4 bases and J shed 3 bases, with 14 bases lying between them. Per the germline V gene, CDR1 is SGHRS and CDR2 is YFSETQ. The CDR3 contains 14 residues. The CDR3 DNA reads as TGCGCCAGCAGCAGGGGCCAAACCCTCTACGAGCAGTACTTC. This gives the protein CASSRGQTLYEQYF.

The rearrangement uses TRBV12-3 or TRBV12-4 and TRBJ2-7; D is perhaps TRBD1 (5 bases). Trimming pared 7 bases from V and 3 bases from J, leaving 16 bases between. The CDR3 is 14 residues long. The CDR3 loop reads CASTQSAGRYEQYF. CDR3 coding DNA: TGTGCCAGCACCCAGTCGGCAGGGCGCTACGAGCAGTACTTC.

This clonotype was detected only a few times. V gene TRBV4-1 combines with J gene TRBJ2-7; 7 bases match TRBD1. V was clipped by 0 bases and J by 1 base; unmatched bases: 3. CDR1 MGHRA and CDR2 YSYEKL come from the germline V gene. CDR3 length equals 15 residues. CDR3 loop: CASSQDARGSYEQYF. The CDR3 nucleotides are TGCGCCAGCAGCCAAGATGCCAGGGGGTCCTACGAGCAGTACTTC.

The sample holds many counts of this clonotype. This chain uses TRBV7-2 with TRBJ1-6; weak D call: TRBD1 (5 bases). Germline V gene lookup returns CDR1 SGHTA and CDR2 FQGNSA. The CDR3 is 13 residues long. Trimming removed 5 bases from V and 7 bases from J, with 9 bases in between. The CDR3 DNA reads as TGTGCCAGCAGCCCAAACAGGAATTCACCCCTCCACTTT. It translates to CASSPNRNSPLHF.

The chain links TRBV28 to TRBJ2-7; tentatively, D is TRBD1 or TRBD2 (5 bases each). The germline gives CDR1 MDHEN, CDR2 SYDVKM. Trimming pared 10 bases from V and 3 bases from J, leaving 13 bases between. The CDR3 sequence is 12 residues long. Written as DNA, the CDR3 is TGTGCCACCGGGACGGTAAACTACGAGCAGTACTTC. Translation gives CATGTVNYEQYF.

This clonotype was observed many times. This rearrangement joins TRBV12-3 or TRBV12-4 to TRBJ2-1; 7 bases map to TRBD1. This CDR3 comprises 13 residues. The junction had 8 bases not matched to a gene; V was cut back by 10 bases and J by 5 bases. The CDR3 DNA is TGTGCCACCCGCGGACAGGAGGACAATGAGCAGTTCTTC. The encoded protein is CATRGQEDNEQFF.

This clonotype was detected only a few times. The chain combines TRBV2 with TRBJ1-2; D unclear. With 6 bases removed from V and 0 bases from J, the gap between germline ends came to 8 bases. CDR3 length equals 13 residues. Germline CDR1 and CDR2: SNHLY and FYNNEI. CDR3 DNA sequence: TGTGCCAGCAGAGGTCTTCCTAACTATGGCTACACCTTC. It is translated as CASRGLPNYGYTF.

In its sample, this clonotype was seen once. CDR3 amino acids: CASTSSGSNNEQFF. DNA of the CDR3: TGTGCCAGCACCTCTAGCGGATCCAACAATGAGCAGTTCTTC. The chain employs TRBV14 and TRBJ2-1; 7 bases match TRBD2. Germline lookup yields CDR1 SGHDN and CDR2 FVKESK. After removal of 7 bases from V and 5 bases from J, the junction contained 8 bases not matched to a gene. CDR3 length: 14 amino acids. The variable domain in full, completed from reference TRBV14 and TRBJ2-1, reads EAGVTQFPSHSVIEKGQTVTLRCDPISGHDNLYWYRRVMGKEIKFLLHFVKESKQDESGMPNNRFLAERTGGTYSTLKVQPAELEDSGVYFCASTSSGSNNEQFFGPGTRLTVL.